This TCR beta chain comes out of a study of shared clonotypes between healthy human individuals. Germline values: CDR1 SGDLS, CDR2 YYNGEE. The CDR3 contains 16 residues. Deletions cut 0 bases from V and 0 bases from J, with 13 bases between. A remark on this clone: The target antigen is unknown.

Using immunoSEQ multiplex PCR, the repertoire was profiled, and TCRdb retains in-frame clones only, with some absent. Of around 2.1 million clones in the sample, just over 90% were seen once. Study-wide results and limits: It was observed that 5% to 6% of naive CD4 clonotypes were shared across four donors. The diversity represented, both genetic and in exposure history, was limited by few donors.

CD45RO-negative, CCR7-selected cells formed the naive CD8 fraction, which excluded terminally differentiated effector memory CD45RA+ cells. Recent acute infections and vaccinations were absent in the healthy HIV-negative adult donors. The study drew all its donors from Caucasian adults living in Nashville, Tennessee. The source is a man younger than 35 in good health. Some clones in this sample may be carry-over from other donors' samples. The V and J genes are TRBV9 and TRBJ2-7; TRBD2 is a possible D gene (6 bases). Material: naive CD8+ T cells from PBMCs. This chain's CDR3 is CASSVGSGPTSYEQYF. Written as DNA, the CDR3 is TGTGCCAGCAGCGTAGGGAGCGGGCCGACCTCCTACGAGCAGTACTTC.